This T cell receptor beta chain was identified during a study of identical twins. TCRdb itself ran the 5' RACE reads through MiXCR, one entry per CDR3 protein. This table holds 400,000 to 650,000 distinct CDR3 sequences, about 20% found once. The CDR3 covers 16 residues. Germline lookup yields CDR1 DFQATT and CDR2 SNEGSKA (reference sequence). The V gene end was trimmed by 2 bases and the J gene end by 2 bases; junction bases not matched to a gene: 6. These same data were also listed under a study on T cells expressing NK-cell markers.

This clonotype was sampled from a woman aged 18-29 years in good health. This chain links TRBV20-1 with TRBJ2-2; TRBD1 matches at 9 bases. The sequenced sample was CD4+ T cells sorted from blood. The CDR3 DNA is TGCAGTGCTAGATCATCGGGACAGGGCAACACCGGGGAGCTGTTTTTT. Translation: CSARSSGQGNTGELFF.